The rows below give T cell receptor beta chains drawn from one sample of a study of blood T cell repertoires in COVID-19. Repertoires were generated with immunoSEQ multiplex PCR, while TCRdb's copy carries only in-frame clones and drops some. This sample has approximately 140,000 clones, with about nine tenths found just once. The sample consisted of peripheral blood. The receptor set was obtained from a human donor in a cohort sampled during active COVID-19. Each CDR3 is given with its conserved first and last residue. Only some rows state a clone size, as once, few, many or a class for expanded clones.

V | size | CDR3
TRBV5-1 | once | CASSPYSGRISSEQFF
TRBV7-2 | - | CASSPGGGQLNEKLFF
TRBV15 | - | CATRKGQVNTEAFF
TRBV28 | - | CASTAGQFNQPQHF
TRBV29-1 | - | CSVERGGGYTF
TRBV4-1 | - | CASSQFGGETQYF
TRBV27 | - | CASSFAGGHTDTQYF
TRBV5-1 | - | CASCLAGEETQYF
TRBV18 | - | CASLRPGTGNTGELFF
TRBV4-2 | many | CASSQGLAGSYEQYF
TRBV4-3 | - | CASSQGTSGVPTYEQYF
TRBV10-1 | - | CARNNSGDYYEQYF
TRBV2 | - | CASRTGTPNSPLHF
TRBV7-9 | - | CASSQGQGEGNTIYF
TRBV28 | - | CASSLSGLAGAGELFF
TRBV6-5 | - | CASSHPPGGNEQFF
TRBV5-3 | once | CARSLRGSGNTIYF
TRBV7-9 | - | CASSLQGRVRTGELFF
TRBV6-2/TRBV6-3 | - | CASSYSGGVNGYTF
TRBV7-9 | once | CASSLGQGAQETQYF
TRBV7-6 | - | CASSRTAGRNTGELFF
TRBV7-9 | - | CASRVASSGELFF
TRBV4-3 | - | CASSQEPQGVLNNEQFF
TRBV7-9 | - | CASGGTPAAGAYEQYF
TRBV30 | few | CAWSVRGLAGNYNEQFF
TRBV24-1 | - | CATSGTSGTDTQYF
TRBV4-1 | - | CASSQDQRGNQPQHF
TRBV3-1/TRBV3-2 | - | CASSQGQGKSSPLHF
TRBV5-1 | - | CASSWDGGFPYF
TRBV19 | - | CASSPGGPYEQYF
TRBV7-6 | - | CASSVDRGSQYF
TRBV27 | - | CASSLSLTINEQFF
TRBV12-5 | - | CASGLAGQGGLPYEQYF
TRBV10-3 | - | CAISGTEWQHEQYF
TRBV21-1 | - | CASSKRNGTGGFNQPQHF
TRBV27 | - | CASSYDRNSPLHF
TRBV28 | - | CAAREDRVGQPQHF
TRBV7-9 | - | CASSLAVIGGSQPQHF
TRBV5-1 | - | CASSLQSGGGLYGYTF
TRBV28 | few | CASTDQGFQPQHF
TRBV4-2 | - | CASSPNSGGTTGELFF
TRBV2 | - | CASNPRQGLETQYF
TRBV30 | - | CAWSGQAQNQPQHF
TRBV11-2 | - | CASSKETGRASSPLHF
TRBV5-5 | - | CASSAPGQVDGYTF
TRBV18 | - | CASSGDRASYEQYF
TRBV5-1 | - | CASSLEVAGEQYF
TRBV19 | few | CASSDDRLFSGNTIYF
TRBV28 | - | CASSLGHPIENNEQFF